The table lists the clone carrying this TCR beta chain with a few counts. As yet, its antigen is unknown. These data are taken from a study of cytomegalovirus exposure and HLA in healthy donors. General observations from the study: Altogether, some 170 TCR beta chains were recorded as cytomegalovirus-associated.

This PCR relied on a set of 60 Vbeta primers and 13 Jbeta primers. Assay: immunoSEQ multiplex PCR; the TCRdb copy retains only in-frame clones and omits some. Here the sample spans around 180,000 clones, over 70% being singletons. From germline, CDR1 is MNHEY and CDR2 SMNVEV (reference sequence). This CDR3 comprises 15 residues. Deletions cut 6 bases from V and 8 bases from J, with 20 bases between. The chain links TRBV27 to TRBJ1-3, with a tentative D call TRBD1 (5 bases). The TCR sequence derives from a young man in good health and CMV-seropositive. The sequencing input was PBMCs. The CDR3 sequence is CASSPSQGPLYTIYF. CDR3 sequence (DNA): TGTGCCAGCAGCCCGTCGCAGGGCCCCCTGTACACCATATATTTT.